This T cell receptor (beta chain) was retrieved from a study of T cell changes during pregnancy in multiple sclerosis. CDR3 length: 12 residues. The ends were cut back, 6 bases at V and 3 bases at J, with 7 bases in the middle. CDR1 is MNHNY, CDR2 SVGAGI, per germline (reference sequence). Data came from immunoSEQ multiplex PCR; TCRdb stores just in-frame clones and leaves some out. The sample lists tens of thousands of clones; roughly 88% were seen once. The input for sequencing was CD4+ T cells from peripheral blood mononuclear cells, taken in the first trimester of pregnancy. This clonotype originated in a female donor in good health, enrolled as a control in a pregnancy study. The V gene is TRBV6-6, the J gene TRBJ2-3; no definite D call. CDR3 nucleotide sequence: TGTGCCAGCAGCCTTCTTACAGATACGCAGTATTTT. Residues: CASSLLTDTQYF.